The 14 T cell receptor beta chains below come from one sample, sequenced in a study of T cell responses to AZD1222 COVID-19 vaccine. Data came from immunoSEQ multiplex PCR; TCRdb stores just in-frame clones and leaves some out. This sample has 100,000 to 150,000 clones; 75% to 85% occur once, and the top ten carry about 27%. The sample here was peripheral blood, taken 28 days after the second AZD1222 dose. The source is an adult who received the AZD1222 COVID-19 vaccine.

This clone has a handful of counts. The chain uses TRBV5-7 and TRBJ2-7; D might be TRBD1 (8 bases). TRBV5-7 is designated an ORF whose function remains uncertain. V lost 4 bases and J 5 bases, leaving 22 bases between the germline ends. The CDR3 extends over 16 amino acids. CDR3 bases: TGTGCCAGCAGCCCGACCCCGACAGGGGAGGGGAACGAGCAGTACTTC. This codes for CASSPTPTGEGNEQYF.

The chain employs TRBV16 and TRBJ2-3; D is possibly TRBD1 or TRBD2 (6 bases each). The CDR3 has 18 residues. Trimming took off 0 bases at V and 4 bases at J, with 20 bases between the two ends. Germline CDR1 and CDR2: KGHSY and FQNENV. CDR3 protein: CASSQSALGQRGADTQYF. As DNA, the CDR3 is TGTGCCAGCAGCCAATCGGCCCTCGGACAGAGGGGGGCAGATACGCAGTATTTT.

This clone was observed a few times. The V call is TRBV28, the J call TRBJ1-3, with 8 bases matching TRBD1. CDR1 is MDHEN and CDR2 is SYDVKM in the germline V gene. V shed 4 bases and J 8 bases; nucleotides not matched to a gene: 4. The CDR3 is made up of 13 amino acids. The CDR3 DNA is TGTGCCAGCAGTTCCGGACAGGGTGACACCATATATTTT. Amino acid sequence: CASSSGQGDTIYF. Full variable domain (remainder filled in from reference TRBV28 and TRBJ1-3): DVKVTQSSRYLVKRTGEKVFLECVQDMDHENMFWYRQDPGLGLRLIYFSYDVKMKEKGDIPEGYSVSREKKERFSLILESASTNQTSMYLCASSSGQGDTIYFGEGSWLTVV.

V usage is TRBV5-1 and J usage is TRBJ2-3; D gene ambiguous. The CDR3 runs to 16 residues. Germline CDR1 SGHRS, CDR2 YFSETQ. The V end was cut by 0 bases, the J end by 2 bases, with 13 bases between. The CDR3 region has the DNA TGCGCCAGCAGCTTGGCCACTGGCTTTCTCACAGATACGCAGTATTTT. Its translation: CASSLATGFLTDTQYF.

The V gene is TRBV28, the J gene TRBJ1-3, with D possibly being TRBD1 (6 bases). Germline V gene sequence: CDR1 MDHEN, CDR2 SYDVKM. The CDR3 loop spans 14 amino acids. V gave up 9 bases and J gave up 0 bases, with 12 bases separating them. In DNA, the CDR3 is TGTGCCAGTGAGGGGGGGGCCTCTGGAAACACCATATATTTT. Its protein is CASEGGASGNTIYF.

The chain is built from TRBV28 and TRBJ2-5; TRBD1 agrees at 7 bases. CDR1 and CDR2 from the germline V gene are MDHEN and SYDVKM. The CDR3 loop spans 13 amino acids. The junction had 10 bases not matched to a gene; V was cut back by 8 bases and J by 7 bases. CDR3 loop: CASGGQAPRTQYF. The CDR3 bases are TGTGCCAGCGGAGGACAGGCCCCAAGGACCCAGTACTTC.

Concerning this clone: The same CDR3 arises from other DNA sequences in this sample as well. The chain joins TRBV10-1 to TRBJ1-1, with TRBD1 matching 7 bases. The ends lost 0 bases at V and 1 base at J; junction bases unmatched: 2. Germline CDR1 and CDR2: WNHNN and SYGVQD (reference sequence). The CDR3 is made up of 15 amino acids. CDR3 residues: CASSESTGANTEAFF. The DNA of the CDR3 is TGCGCCAGCAGTGAGTCAACAGGGGCGAACACTGAAGCTTTCTTT.

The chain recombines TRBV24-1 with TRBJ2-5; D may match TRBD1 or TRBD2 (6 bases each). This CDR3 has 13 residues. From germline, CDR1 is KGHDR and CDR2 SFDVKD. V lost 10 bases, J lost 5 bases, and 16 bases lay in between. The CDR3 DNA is TGTGCCACTTCCTGGGGGGCTGAGGAGACCCAGTACTTC. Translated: CATSWGAEETQYF.

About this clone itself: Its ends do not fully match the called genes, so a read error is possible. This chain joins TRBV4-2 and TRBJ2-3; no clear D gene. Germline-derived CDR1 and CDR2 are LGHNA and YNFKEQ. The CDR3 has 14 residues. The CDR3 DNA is TGTGCCAGCAGGCAAGGTGGATTCACAGATACGCAGTATTTT. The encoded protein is CASRQGGFTDTQYF.

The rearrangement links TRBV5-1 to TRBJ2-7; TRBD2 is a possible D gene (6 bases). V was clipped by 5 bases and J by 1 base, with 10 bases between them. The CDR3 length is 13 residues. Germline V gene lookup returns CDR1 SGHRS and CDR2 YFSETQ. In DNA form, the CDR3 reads TGCGCCAGCAGGGAGGGCCGGTCCTACGAGCAGTACTTC. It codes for CASREGRSYEQYF.

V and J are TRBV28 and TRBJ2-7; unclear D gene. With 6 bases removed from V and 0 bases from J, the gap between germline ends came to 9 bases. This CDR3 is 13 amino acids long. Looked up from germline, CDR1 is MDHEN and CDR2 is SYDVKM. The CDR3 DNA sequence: TGTGCCAGCAGGGAGACCAGCTCCTACGAGCAGTACTTC. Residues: CASRETSSYEQYF.

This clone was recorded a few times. DNA for the CDR3: TGCGCCAGCAGCGACCAGGGGCCAAGCACTGAAGCTTTCTTT. It yields the protein CASSDQGPSTEAFF. This rearrangement joins TRBV5-1 to TRBJ1-1; TRBD1 might be the D (6 bases). The CDR3 length is 14 residues. Germline V gene lookup returns CDR1 SGHRS and CDR2 YFSETQ. The V and J ends lost 4 bases and 4 bases respectively, with 14 bases between them. The entire variable domain, with the rest obtained from reference TRBV5-1 and TRBJ1-1, is as follows: KAGVTQTPRYLIKTRGQQVTLSCSPISGHRSVSWYQQTPGQGLQFLFEYFSETQRNKGNFPGRFSGRQFSNSRSEMNVSTLELGDSALYLCASSDQGPSTEAFFGQGTRLTVV.

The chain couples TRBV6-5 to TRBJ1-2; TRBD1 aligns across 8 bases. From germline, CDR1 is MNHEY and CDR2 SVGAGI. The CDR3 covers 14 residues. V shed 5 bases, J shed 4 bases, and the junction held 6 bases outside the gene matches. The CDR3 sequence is CASSPRDRIYGYTF. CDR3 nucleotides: TGTGCCAGCAGTCCCAGGGACAGGATCTATGGCTACACCTTC.

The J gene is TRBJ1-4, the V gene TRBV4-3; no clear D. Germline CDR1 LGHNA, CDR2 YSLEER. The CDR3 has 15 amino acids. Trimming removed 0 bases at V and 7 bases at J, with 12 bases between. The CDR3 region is CASSQDTGPGEKLFF. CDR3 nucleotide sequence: TGCGCCAGCAGCCAAGATACTGGGCCCGGTGAAAAACTGTTTTTT.